What follows are 19 T cell receptor beta chains derived from one specimen sequenced in a study of cytomegalovirus exposure and HLA in healthy donors. The PCR ran on 60 Vbeta and 13 Jbeta primers. The data were produced by immunoSEQ multiplex PCR, yet TCRdb's version contains in-frame clones alone and is incomplete. The sample has fewer than 150,000 clones; around 77% are singletons. The source material was PBMCs. The receptor source for this set is a man aged 50 or older in good health and CMV-seropositive.

The chain carries TRBV6-5 and TRBJ2-1, with 9 bases identical to TRBD1. V shed 6 bases, J shed 6 bases, and the junction held 3 bases outside the gene matches. Per the germline V gene, CDR1 is MNHEY and CDR2 is SVGAGI. The CDR3 spans 13 residues. CDR3 DNA: TGTGCCAGCAGGCACAGGGGGCGCAATGAGCAGTTCTTC. Translated, it gives CASRHRGRNEQFF.

This clone was recorded a few times. V is TRBV2 and J is TRBJ2-1; TRBD2 matches at 11 bases. J was trimmed by 3 bases and V by 6 bases; bases with no gene match: 10. CDR3 length: 17 residues. Germline V gene sequence: CDR1 SNHLY, CDR2 FYNNEI. For the CDR3, the DNA is TGTGCCAGCAGGGGTAGGCTAGCGGGAGGTTTCTACAATGAGCAGTTCTTC. This translates into CASRGRLAGGFYNEQFF.

This chain connects TRBV19 to TRBJ2-1; 9 nucleotides align to TRBD2. The length of the CDR3 is 15 residues. In germline, CDR1 is LNHDA, CDR2 SQIVND (reference sequence). Trimming cost V 5 bases and J 5 bases; bases outside gene matches: 7. CDR3 residues: CASSVALAGNNEQFF. The CDR3 DNA is TGTGCCAGTAGTGTAGCACTAGCGGGTAACAATGAGCAGTTCTTC.

The rearrangement links TRBV28 to TRBJ2-7, with 10 bases aligning to TRBD1. Germline V gene sequence: CDR1 MDHEN, CDR2 SYDVKM. V shed 7 bases and J 1 base; nucleotides not matched to a gene: 13. The CDR3 has 17 residues. CDR3 nucleotide sequence: TGTGCCAGCAATTCCCCGGCCCGGGACAGGGGTTCCTACGAGCAGTACTTC. Translated, it gives CASNSPARDRGSYEQYF.

The chain carries TRBV13 and TRBJ2-5; TRBD1 matches 8 bases. The germline V gene encodes CDR1 PRHDT and CDR2 FYEKMQ (reference sequence). The J segment lost 5 bases and the V segment lost 5 bases, leaving 10 bases of the junction unmatched. This CDR3 contains 15 residues. The CDR3 bases are TGTGCCAGCAGCCCCGGACAGGGCGTGATGGAGACCCAGTACTTC. It encodes CASSPGQGVMETQYF.

The rearrangement links TRBV5-4 to TRBJ2-6, with 12 bases matching TRBD1. The CDR3 spans 17 residues. The germline V gene encodes CDR1 SGHNT and CDR2 YYREEE (reference sequence). V trimming: 3 bases; J trimming: 1 base; junction bases outside the gene matches: 2. The CDR3 region has the DNA TGTGCCAGCAGCTGGGGACAGGGGGCTTCTGGGGCCAACGTCCTGACTTTC. It translates to CASSWGQGASGANVLTF. Full variable domain (outside the CDR3, taken from reference TRBV5-4 and TRBJ2-6): ETGVTQSPTHLIKTRGQQVTLRCSSQSGHNTVSWYQQALGQGPQFIFQYYREEENGRGNFPPRFSGLQFPNYSSELNVNALELDDSALYLCASSWGQGASGANVLTFGAGSRLTVL.

Details on this clone: Distinct nucleotide sequences in the sample also encode this CDR3. The V gene is TRBV4-1, the J gene TRBJ2-5, with D possibly matching TRBD1 (6 bases). This CDR3 comprises 12 residues. The ends were cut back, 4 bases at V and 5 bases at J, with 8 bases in the middle. The germline V gene encodes CDR1 MGHRA and CDR2 YSYEKL. CDR3 DNA: TGCGCCAGCAGCCTGAGGGGGGAGACCCAGTACTTC. Encoded protein: CASSLRGETQYF.

This clone has more than one count but fewer than ten. The V call is TRBV6-5, the J call TRBJ2-1, with 12 bases fitting TRBD2. V lost 4 bases, J lost 8 bases, and 9 bases stayed unmatched. Germline loops: CDR1 MNHEY, CDR2 SVGAGI. The CDR3 has 16 residues. CDR3 sequence: CASSSGLAGPGDEQFF. The CDR3 DNA follows: TGTGCCAGCAGTTCGGGACTAGCGGGCCCTGGCGATGAGCAGTTCTTC.

The genes are TRBV19 and TRBJ1-1; D perhaps matches TRBD1 (6 bases). V was pared by 7 bases and J by 1 base, with 16 bases between. CDR1 and CDR2 from the germline V gene are LNHDA and SQIVND (reference sequence). This CDR3 has 15 amino acids. The DNA of the CDR3 is TGTGCCAGTACCTCATGGAGCAGGGGGAACACTGAAGCTTTCTTT. Amino acids: CASTSWSRGNTEAFF.

V and J are TRBV5-1 and TRBJ1-6; 10 nucleotides align to TRBD1. CDR3 length: 15 residues. From germline, CDR1 is SGHRS and CDR2 YFSETQ. With 4 bases clipped from V and 7 bases from J, the junction kept 5 bases outside the gene matches. CDR3 amino acids: CASSGGTGENSPLHF. CDR3 bases: TGCGCCAGCAGCGGCGGGACAGGGGAAAATTCACCCCTCCACTTT.

V is TRBV10-3 and J is TRBJ1-1; D possibly corresponds to TRBD1 (5 bases). The CDR3 totals 14 residues. In germline, CDR1 is ENHRY, CDR2 SYGVKD. Trimming cost V 4 bases and J 8 bases, with 17 bases left between them. The DNA of the CDR3 is TGTGCCATCAGTGGAGGACAAAGGTCATTAGAAGCTTTCTTT. Amino acid sequence: CAISGGQRSLEAFF.

This sequence joins TRBV7-9 and TRBJ1-6; D remains unclear. The length of the CDR3 is 15 residues. V was pared by 1 base and J by 11 bases, with 15 bases between. Per the germline V gene, CDR1 is SEHNR and CDR2 is FQNEAQ (reference sequence). CDR3 nucleotide sequence: TGTGCCAGCAGCTTAGAGCGCGGTTTGGCGGCACCCCTCCACTTT. This encodes CASSLERGLAAPLHF.

The chain is built from TRBV30 and TRBJ1-2; 7 positions match TRBD1. Per germline, CDR1 GTSNPN and CDR2 SVGIG (reference sequence). J was trimmed by 4 bases and V by 0 bases; bases with no gene match: 5. CDR3 size: 14 residues. The CDR3 sequence is CAWSVQGPSYGYTF. CDR3 DNA: TGTGCCTGGAGTGTACAGGGGCCGAGCTATGGCTACACCTTC.

This sequence joins TRBV7-3 and TRBJ1-6; TRBD1 is a possible D gene (5 bases). Per germline, CDR1 SGHTA and CDR2 FQGTGA. The CDR3 covers 14 residues. Trimming pared 5 bases from V and 9 bases from J, leaving 14 bases between. Written as DNA, the CDR3 is TGTGCCAGCAGCCCTACAGGTTTGGTTTCACCCCTCCACTTT. This gives the protein CASSPTGLVSPLHF.

This chain uses TRBV25-1 with TRBJ1-2, with TRBD1 matching over 9 bases. The germline V gene encodes CDR1 MGHDK and CDR2 SYGVNS. The CDR3 extends over 13 amino acids. After removal of 8 bases from V and 4 bases from J, the junction contained 5 bases not matched to a gene. The DNA of the CDR3 is TGTGCCAGCCGGGGACAGGGAATCTATGGCTACACCTTC. The encoded protein is CASRGQGIYGYTF.

The V and J genes are TRBV30 and TRBJ2-3; TRBD1 agrees at 9 bases. The CDR3 is 14 amino acids. V trimming: 1 base; J trimming: 5 bases; junction bases outside the gene matches: 4. CDR1 is GTSNPN and CDR2 is SVGIG in the germline V gene (reference sequence). CDR3 residues: CAWSGDRVKDTQYF. Written as DNA, the CDR3 is TGTGCCTGGAGTGGGGACAGGGTCAAAGATACGCAGTATTTT.

The chain recombines TRBV6-5 with TRBJ2-7, with 8 nucleotides matching TRBD1. This CDR3 is 15 amino acids long. After removal of 3 bases from V and 3 bases from J, the junction contained 7 bases not matched to a gene. CDR1 is MNHEY and CDR2 is SVGAGI in the germline V gene. CDR3 bases: TGTGCCAGCAGTTATCTCGGGACAGGTAGCTACGAGCAGTACTTC. Its translation: CASSYLGTGSYEQYF.

V and J are TRBV19 and TRBJ1-2; TRBD1 agrees at 9 bases. This CDR3 has 16 amino acids. Trimming at V came to 5 bases and at J to 2 bases, leaving 9 bases not matched to a gene. Germline V gene data show CDR1 as LNHDA and CDR2 as SQIVND (reference sequence). The DNA for the CDR3 is TGTGCCAGTAGTCCCCGTGGTGGACAGGGGAACTATGGCTACACCTTC. It translates to CASSPRGGQGNYGYTF.

This chain links TRBV6-5 with TRBJ2-5; 7 bases agree with TRBD2. The CDR3 runs to 12 residues. CDR1 and CDR2 (germline): MNHEY, SVGAGI. V was clipped by 0 bases and J by 11 bases; unmatched bases: 3. In DNA, the CDR3 is TGTGCCAGCAGTTACTCGGGGGGGGAGCAGTACTTC. Its protein product is CASSYSGGEQYF.